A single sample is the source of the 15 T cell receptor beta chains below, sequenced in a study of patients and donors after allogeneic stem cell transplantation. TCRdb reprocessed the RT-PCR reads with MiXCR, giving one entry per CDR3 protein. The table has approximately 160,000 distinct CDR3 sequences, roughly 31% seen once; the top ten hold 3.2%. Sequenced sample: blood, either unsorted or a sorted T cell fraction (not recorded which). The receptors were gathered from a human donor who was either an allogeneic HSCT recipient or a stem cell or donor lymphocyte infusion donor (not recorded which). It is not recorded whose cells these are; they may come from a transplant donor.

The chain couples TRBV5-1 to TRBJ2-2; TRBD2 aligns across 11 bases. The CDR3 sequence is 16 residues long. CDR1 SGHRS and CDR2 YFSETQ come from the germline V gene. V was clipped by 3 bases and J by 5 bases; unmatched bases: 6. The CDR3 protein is CASSWAGTSGTGELFF. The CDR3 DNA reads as TGCGCCAGCAGCTGGGCCGGGACTAGCGGAACCGGGGAGCTGTTTTTT.

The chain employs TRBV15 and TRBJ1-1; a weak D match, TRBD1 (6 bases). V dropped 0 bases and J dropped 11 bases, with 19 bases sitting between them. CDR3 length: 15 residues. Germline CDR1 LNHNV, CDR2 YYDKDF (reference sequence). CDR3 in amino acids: CATSREAVRGSTAFF. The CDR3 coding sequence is TGTGCCACCAGCAGAGAGGCCGTCAGGGGTAGTACGGCTTTCTTT.

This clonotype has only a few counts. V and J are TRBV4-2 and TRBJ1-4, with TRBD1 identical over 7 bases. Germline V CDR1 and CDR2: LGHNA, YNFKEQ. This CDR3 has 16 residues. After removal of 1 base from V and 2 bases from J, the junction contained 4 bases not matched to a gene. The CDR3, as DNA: TGTGCCAGCAGCCAAGGCCAGGACAGGACTAATGAAAAACTGTTTTTT. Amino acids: CASSQGQDRTNEKLFF.

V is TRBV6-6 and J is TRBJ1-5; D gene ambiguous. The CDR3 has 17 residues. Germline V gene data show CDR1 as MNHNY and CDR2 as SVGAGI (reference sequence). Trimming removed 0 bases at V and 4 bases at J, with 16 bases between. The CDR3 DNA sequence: TGTGCCAGCAGTTACTCGAGTGGCAGCCAGATTAATCAGCCCCAGCATTTT. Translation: CASSYSSGSQINQPQHF.

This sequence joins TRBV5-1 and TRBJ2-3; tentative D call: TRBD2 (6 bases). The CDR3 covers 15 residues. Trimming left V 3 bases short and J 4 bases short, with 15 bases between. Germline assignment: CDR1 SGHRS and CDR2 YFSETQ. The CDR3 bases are TGCGCCAGCAGCTCGACTAGTACGGGAGCAGATACGCAGTATTTT. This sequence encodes CASSSTSTGADTQYF.

CDR3 nucleotide sequence: TGCAGTGCTAGAGTTGTGTCCTGGAACCCTTACAATGAGCAGTTCTTC. Amino acid sequence: CSARVVSWNPYNEQFF. This chain joins TRBV20-1 and TRBJ2-1; D remains unclear. The CDR3 runs 16 residues. V lost 1 base, J lost 4 bases, and 17 bases lay in between. CDR1 and CDR2 (germline): DFQATT, SNEGSKA (reference sequence).

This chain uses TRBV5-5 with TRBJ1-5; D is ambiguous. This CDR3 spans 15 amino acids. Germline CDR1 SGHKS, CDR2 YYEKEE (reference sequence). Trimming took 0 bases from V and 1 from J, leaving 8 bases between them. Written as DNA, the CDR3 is TGTGCCAGCAGCTTGGGGACTCGAAGCAATCAGCCCCAGCATTTT. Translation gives CASSLGTRSNQPQHF. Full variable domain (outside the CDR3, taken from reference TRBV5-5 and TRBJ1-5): DAGVTQSPTHLIKTRGQQVTLRCSPISGHKSVSWYQQVLGQGPQFIFQYYEKEERGRGNFPDRFSARQFPNYSSELNVNALLLGDSALYLCASSLGTRSNQPQHFGDGTRLSIL.

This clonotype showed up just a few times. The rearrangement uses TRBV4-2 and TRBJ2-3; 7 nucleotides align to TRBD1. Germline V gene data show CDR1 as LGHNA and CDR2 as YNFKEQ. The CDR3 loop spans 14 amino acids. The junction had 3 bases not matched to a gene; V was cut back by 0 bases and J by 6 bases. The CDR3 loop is CASSQERGPDTQYF. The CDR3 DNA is TGTGCCAGCAGCCAAGAAAGGGGGCCCGATACGCAGTATTTT.

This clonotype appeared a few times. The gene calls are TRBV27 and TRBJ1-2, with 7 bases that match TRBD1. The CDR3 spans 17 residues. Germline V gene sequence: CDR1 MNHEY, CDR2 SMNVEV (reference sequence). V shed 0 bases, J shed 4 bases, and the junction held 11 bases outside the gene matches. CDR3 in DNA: TGTGCCAGCAGTTTATCTCTTCAGGGGGGCTATGTCTATGGCTACACCTTC. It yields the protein CASSLSLQGGYVYGYTF.

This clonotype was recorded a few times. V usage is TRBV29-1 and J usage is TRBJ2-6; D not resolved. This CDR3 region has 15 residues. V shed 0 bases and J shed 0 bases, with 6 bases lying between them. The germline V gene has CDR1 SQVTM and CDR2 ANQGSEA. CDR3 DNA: TGCAGCGTTGAAGATCTGAGCTCTGGGGCCAACGTCCTGACTTTC. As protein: CSVEDLSSGANVLTF. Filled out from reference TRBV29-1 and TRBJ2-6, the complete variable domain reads SAVISQKPSRDICQRGTSLTIQCQVDSQVTMMFWYRQQPGQSLTLIATANQGSEATYESGFVIDKFPISRPNLTFSTLTVSNMSPEDSSIYLCSVEDLSSGANVLTFGAGSRLTVL.

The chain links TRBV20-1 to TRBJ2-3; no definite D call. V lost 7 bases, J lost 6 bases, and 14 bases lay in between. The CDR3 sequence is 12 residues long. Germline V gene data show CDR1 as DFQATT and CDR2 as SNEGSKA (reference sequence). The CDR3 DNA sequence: TGCAGTGTAAGCGAGCACATGGATACGCAGTATTTT. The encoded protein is CSVSEHMDTQYF.

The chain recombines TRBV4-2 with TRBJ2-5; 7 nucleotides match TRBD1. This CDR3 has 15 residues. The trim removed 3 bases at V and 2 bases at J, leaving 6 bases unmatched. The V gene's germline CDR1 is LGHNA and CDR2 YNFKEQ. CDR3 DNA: TGTGCCAGCAGCCACCTCGGGACAGTACAAGAGACCCAGTACTTC. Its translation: CASSHLGTVQETQYF.

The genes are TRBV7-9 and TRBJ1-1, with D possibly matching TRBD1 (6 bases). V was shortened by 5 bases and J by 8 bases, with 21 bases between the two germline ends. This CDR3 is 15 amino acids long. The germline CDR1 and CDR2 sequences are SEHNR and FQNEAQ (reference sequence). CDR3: CASSILTGSVGEAFF. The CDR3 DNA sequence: TGTGCCAGCAGCATCTTGACAGGTTCAGTCGGGGAAGCTTTCTTT.

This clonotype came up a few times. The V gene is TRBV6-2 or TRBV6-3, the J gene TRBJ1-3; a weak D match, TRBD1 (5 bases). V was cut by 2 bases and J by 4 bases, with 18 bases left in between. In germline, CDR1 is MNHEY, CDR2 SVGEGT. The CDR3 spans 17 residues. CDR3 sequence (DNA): TGTGCCAGCAGTTACATCGGGGCAGGTCGTTCCGGAAACACCATATATTTT. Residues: CASSYIGAGRSGNTIYF.

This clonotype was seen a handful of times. Here the CDR3 reads CASSSGTAKGVSAEAFF. The CDR3 DNA reads as TGTGCCAGCAGTTCCGGGACTGCCAAGGGGGTGAGCGCTGAAGCTTTCTTT. The gene calls are TRBV6-5 and TRBJ1-1; a weak D match, TRBD1 (6 bases). Germline V gives CDR1 MNHEY, CDR2 SVGAGI. The CDR3 runs 17 residues. V was cut by 4 bases and J by 6 bases, with 24 bases left in between.